This entry concerns a single TCR beta chain. Its antigen is still unknown. TCRdb reprocessed the 5' RACE reads via MiXCR and lists one record per CDR3 protein. The sample includes hundreds of thousands of distinct CDR3 sequences, roughly an eighth of them seen just once. The sample is drawn from a study of T cells after yellow fever vaccination. Study-level points and caveats: Overall, a small share of clonotypes was seen in both CD4 and CD8 compartments. Abundant clonotypes from the bulk population could get into FACS-sorted repertoires as contaminants.

The sequence was collected from a man aged 18 to 29 who received the YFV17D yellow fever vaccine. Sequencing used CD4+ T cells sorted from PBMCs, obtained 15 days after the yellow fever booster vaccination.

Written as DNA, the CDR3 is TGTGCCAGCAGTGGAGGCGCGAGTCGAGTTGGGGCCAACGTCCTGACTTTC. Translation: CASSGGASRVGANVLTF. The rearrangement uses TRBV2 and TRBJ2-6, with no clear D. Trimming left V 4 bases short and J 3 bases short, with 16 bases between. The CDR3 loop spans 17 amino acids. Germline V gives CDR1 SNHLY, CDR2 FYNNEI.